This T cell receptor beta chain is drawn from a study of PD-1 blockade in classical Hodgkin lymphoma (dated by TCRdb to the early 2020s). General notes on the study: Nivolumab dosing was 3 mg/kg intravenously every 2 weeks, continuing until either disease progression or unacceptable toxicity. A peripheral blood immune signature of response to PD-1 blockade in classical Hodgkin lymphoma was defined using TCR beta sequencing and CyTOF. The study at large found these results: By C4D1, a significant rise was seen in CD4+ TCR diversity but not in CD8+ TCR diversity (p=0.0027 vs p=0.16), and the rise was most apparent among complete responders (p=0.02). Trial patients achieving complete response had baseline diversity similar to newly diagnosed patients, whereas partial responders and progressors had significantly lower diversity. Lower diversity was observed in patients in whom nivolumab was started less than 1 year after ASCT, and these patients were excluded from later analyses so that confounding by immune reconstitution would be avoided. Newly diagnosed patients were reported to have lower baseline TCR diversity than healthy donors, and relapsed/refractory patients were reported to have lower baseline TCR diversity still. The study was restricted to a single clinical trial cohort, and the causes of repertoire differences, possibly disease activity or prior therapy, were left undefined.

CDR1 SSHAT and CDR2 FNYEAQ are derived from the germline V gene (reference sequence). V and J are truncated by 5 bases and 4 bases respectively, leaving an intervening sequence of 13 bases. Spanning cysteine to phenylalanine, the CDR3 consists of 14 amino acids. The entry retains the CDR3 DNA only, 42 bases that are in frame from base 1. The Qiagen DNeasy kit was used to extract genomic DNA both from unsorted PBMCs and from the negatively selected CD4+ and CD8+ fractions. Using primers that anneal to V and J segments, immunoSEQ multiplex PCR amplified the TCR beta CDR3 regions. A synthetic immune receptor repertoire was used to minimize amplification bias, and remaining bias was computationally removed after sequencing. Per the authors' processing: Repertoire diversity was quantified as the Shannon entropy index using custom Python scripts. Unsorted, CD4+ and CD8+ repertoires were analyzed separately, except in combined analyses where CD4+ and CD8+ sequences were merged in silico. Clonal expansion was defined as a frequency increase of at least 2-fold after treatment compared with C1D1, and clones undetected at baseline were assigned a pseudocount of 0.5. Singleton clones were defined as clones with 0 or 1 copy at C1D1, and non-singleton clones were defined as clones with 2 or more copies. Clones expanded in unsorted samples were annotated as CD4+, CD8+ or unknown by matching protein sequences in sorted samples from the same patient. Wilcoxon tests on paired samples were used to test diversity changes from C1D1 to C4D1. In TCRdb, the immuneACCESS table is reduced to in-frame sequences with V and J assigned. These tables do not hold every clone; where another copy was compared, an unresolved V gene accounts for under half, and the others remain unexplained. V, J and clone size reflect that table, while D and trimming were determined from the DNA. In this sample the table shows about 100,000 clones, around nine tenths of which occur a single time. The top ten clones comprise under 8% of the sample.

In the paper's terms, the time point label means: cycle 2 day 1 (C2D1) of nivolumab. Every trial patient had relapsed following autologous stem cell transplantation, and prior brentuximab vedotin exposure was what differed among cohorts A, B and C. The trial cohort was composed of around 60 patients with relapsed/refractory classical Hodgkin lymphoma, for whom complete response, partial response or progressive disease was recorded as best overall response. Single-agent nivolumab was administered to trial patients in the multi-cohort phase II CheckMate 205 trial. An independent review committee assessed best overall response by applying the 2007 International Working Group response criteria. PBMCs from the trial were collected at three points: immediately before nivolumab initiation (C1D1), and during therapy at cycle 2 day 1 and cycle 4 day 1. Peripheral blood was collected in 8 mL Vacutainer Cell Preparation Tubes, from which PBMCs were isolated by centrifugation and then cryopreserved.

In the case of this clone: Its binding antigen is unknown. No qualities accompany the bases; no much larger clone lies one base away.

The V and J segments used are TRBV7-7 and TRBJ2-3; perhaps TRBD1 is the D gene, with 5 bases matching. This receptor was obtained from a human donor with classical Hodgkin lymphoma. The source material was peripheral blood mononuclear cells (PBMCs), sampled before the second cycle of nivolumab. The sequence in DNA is TGTGCCAGCAGCCTAGATAGGGGTGCAGATACGCAGTATTTT. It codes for CASSLDRGADTQYF.